The rows below give T cell receptor beta chains drawn from one sample of a study of type 1 regulatory T cells. TCRdb reanalysed the reads using MiXCR and keeps one entry per CDR3 protein. Among just under 65,000 distinct CDR3 sequences listed, just under 50% were seen once. Their antigen targets remain unknown. Input material: cultured non-Tr1 T cells, either the whole culture or a sorted T cell fraction (not recorded which). Source of these receptors: a human donor in good health. Each CDR3 is given with its conserved first and last residue. D genes are given only for firm matches. Some rows mark clone size as missing; the rest say once, few, many or name a class of expanded clone.

D: -; size: -; V: TRBV19; J: TRBJ1-5; CDR3: CSSSIRGGALNQPQHF; DNA: TGTTCCAGTAGTATTCGCGGGGGGGCCTTAAATCAGCCCCAGCATTTT
D: TRBD2; size: medium-sized; V: TRBV6-2/TRBV6-3; J: TRBJ2-1; CDR3: CASRPSGRYNEQFF; DNA: TGTGCCAGCAGACCTAGCGGGAGATACAATGAGCAGTTCTTC
D: TRBD2; size: few; V: TRBV7-8; J: TRBJ2-1; CDR3: CASSLHQLAGANEQFF; DNA: TGTGCCAGCAGCTTGCACCAACTAGCGGGGGCCAATGAGCAGTTCTTC
D: TRBD2; size: -; V: TRBV19; J: TRBJ2-1; CDR3: CASSIDPAGLAGGPSYNEQFF; DNA: TGTGCCAGTAGTATAGACCCAGCAGGACTAGCGGGGGGGCCGTCCTACAATGAGCAGTTCTTC
D: TRBD1; size: -; V: TRBV19; J: TRBJ2-7; CDR3: CASSANRDRTNEQYF; DNA: TGTGCCAGTAGTGCCAACCGGGACAGGACTAACGAGCAGTACTTC
D: -; size: -; V: TRBV30; J: TRBJ1-1; CDR3: CAWSVRGGGSTEAFF; DNA: TGTGCCTGGAGTGTAAGGGGTGGGGGGAGCACTGAAGCTTTCTTT
D: TRBD1; size: -; V: TRBV19; J: TRBJ1-1; CDR3: CASSQGAGTGRTEAFF; DNA: TGTGCCAGTAGTCAGGGCGCCGGGACAGGGCGCACTGAAGCTTTCTTT
D: -; size: -; V: TRBV2; J: TRBJ2-1; CDR3: CASKGGDASNEQFF; DNA: TGTGCCAGCAAGGGGGGGGACGCCTCCAATGAGCAGTTCTTC
D: TRBD1; size: -; V: TRBV12-3/TRBV12-4; J: TRBJ2-5; CDR3: CASRPTGGGETQYF; DNA: TGTGCCAGCAGACCGACAGGGGGGGGGGAGACCCAGTACTTC
D: TRBD2; size: -; V: TRBV12-3/TRBV12-4; J: TRBJ2-1; CDR3: CAGGSSYNEQFF; DNA: TGTGCGGGGGGGAGTTCCTACAATGAGCAGTTCTTC
D: -; size: -; V: TRBV4-1; J: TRBJ2-5; CDR3: CASSSGRSQETQYF; DNA: TGCGCCAGCAGCTCCGGACGGAGCCAAGAGACCCAGTACTTC
D: TRBD2; size: -; V: TRBV18; J: TRBJ2-1; CDR3: CASSPGPSRGGSYNEQFF; DNA: TGTGCCAGCTCACCGGGACCGTCGCGGGGGGGCTCCTACAATGAGCAGTTCTTC
D: -; size: -; V: TRBV6-1; J: TRBJ1-3; CDR3: CASSEVSRSSGNTIYF; DNA: TGTGCCAGCAGTGAAGTTTCCCGATCCTCTGGAAACACCATATATTTT
D: TRBD1; size: -; V: TRBV4-1; J: TRBJ2-7; CDR3: CASSQQGDYEQYF; DNA: TGCGCCAGCAGCCAACAGGGGGACTACGAGCAGTACTTC
D: TRBD2; size: -; V: TRBV7-9; J: TRBJ2-2; CDR3: CASSTRGGLAENTGELFF; DNA: TGTGCCAGCAGCACTCGTGGGGGACTAGCTGAAAACACCGGGGAGCTGTTTTTT
D: TRBD1; size: -; V: TRBV5-1; J: TRBJ1-1; CDR3: CASSFLGTENTEAFF; DNA: TGCGCCAGCAGCTTTTTAGGGACAGAGAACACTGAAGCTTTCTTT
D: -; size: few; V: TRBV7-8; J: TRBJ2-1; CDR3: CASSLVGGLRETEQFF; DNA: TGTGCCAGCAGCTTAGTCGGGGGGCTGAGGGAGACGGAGCAGTTCTTC
D: -; size: -; V: TRBV19; J: TRBJ2-5; CDR3: CASSIEGVQETQYF; DNA: TGTGCCAGTAGTATAGAGGGGGTCCAAGAGACCCAGTACTTC
D: -; size: -; V: TRBV30; J: TRBJ1-5; CDR3: CAWSDDSDQPQHF; DNA: TGTGCCTGGAGCGACGACAGTGATCAGCCCCAGCATTTT
D: -; size: -; V: TRBV6-1; J: TRBJ2-3; CDR3: CASIEGGATDTQYF; DNA: TGTGCCAGCATCGAGGGGGGCGCCACAGATACGCAGTATTTT
D: -; size: -; V: TRBV6-5; J: TRBJ2-2; CDR3: CASSYSINGFGGELFF; DNA: TGTGCCAGCAGTTACTCGATTAATGGGTTCGGCGGGGAGCTGTTTTTT
D: -; size: -; V: TRBV5-1; J: TRBJ2-3; CDR3: CASSLGQSDTQYF; DNA: TGCGCCAGCAGCTTGGGACAGTCAGATACGCAGTATTTT